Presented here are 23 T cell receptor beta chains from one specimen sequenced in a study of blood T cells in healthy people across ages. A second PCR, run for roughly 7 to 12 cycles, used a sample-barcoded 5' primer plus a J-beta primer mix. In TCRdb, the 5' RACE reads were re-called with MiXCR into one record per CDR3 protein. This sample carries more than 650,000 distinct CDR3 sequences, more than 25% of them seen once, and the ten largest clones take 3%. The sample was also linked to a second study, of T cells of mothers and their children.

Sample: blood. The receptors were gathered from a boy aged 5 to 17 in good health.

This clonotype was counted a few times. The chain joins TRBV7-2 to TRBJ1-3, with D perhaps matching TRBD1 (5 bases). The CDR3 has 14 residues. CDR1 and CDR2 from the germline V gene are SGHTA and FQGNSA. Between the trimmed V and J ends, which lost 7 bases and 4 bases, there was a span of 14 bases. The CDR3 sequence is CASTQTGAGNTIYF. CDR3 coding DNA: TGTGCCAGCACCCAAACAGGTGCCGGAAACACCATATATTTT.

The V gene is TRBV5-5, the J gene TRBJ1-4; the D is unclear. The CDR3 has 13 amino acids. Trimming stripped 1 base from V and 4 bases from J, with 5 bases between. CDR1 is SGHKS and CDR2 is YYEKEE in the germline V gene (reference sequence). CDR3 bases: TGTGCCAGCAGCTTGACCCTTAATGAAAAACTGTTTTTT. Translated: CASSLTLNEKLFF.

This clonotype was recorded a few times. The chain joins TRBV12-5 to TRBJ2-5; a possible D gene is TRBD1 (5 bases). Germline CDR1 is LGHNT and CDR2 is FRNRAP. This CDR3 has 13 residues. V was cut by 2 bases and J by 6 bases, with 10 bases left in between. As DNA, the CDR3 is TGTGCTAGTGGTTTGACAGGTTCGAAGACCCAGTACTTC. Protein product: CASGLTGSKTQYF.

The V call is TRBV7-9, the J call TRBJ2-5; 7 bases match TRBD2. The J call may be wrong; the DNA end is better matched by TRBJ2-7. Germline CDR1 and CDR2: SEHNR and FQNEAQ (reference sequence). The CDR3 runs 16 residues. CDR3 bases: TGTGCCAGCAGCCCCCCTTGGGCTAGCGGTTCCTACGAGCAGTACTTC. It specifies CASSPPWASGSYEQYF.

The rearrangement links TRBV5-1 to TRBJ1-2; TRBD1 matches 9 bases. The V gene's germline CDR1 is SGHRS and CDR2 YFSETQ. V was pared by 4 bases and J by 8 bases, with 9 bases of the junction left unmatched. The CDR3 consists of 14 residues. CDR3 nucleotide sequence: TGCGCCAGCAGCACGACTGGACAGGGGAAAGGCTACACCTTC. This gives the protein CASSTTGQGKGYTF.

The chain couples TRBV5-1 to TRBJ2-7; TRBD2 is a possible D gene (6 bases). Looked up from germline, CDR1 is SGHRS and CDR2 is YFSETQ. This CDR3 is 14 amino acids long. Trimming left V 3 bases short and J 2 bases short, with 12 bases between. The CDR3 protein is CASSWGDGAYEQYF. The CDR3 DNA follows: TGCGCCAGCAGCTGGGGGGACGGAGCCTACGAGCAGTACTTC.

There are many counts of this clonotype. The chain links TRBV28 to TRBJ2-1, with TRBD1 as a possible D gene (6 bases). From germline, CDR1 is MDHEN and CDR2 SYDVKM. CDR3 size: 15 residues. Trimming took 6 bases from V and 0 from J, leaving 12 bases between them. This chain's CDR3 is CASRPDRTSYNEQFF. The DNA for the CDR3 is TGTGCCAGCAGACCTGACAGGACCTCCTACAATGAGCAGTTCTTC.

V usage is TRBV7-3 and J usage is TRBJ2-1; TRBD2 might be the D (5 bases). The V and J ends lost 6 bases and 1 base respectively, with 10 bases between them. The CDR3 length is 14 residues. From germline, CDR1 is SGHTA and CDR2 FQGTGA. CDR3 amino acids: CASRASPSYNEQFF. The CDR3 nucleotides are TGTGCCAGCAGAGCTAGCCCATCCTACAATGAGCAGTTCTTC.

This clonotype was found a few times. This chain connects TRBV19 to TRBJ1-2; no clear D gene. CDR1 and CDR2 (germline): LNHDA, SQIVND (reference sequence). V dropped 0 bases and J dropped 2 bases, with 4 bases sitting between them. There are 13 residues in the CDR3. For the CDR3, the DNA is TGTGCCAGTAGTATAGATCACAACTATGGCTACACCTTC. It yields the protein CASSIDHNYGYTF.

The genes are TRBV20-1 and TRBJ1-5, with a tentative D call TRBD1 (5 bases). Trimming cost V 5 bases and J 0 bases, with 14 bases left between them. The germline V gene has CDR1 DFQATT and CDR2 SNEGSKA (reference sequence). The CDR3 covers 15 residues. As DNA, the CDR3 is TGCAGTGCTCGGGACGCAACGTATAGCAATCAGCCCCAGCATTTT. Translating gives CSARDATYSNQPQHF.

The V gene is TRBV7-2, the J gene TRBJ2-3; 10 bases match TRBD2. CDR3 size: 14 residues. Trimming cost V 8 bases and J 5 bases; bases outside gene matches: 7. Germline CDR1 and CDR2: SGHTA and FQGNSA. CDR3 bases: TGTGCCAGCGGCAGCGGGGGGGTCGGAGATACGCAGTATTTT. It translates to CASGSGGVGDTQYF.

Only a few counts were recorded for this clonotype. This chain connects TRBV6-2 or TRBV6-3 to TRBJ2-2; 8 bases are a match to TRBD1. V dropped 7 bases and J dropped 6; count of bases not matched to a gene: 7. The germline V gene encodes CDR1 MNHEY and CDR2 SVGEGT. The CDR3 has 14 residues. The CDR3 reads CASTWTGPAGELFF. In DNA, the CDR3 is TGTGCCAGCACTTGGACAGGGCCGGCCGGGGAGCTGTTTTTT.

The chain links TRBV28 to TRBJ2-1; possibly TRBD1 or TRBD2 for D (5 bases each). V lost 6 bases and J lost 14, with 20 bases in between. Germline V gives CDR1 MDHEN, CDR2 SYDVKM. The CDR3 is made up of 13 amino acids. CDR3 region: CASRRSLGAREFF. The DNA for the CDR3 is TGTGCCAGCAGAAGATCCCTCGGGGCAAGGGAGTTCTTC.

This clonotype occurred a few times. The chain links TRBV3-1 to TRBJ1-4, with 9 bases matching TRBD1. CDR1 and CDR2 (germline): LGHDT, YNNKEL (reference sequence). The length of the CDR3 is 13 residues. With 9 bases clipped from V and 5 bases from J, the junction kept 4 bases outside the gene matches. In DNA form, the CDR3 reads TGTGCCAGTCAACAGGGGGCGAATGAAAAACTGTTTTTT. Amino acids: CASQQGANEKLFF. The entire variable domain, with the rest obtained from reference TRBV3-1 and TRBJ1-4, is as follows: DTAVSQTPKYLVTQMGNDKSIKCEQNLGHDTMYWYKQDSKKFLKIMFSYNNKELIINETVPNRFSPKSPDKAHLNLHINSLELGDSAVYFCASQQGANEKLFFGSGTQLSVL.

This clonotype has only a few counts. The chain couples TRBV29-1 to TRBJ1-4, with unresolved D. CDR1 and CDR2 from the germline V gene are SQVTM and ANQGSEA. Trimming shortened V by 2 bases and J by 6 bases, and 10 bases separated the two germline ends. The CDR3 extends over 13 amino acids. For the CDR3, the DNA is TGCAGCGTTGAAAACCCCCCGGATGAAAAACTGTTTTTT. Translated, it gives CSVENPPDEKLFF.

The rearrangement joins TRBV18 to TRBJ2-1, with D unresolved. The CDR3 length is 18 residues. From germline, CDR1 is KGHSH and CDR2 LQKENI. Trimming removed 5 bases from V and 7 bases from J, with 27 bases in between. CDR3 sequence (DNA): TGTGCCAGCTCAAGAAGCTCGCCACTAATAGACAACGTGAATGAGCAGTTCTTC. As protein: CASSRSSPLIDNVNEQFF. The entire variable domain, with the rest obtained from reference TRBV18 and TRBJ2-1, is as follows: NAGVMQNPRHLVRRRGQEARLRCSPMKGHSHVYWYRQLPEEGLKFMVYLQKENIIDESGMPKERFSAEFPKEGPSILRIQQVVRGDSAAYFCASSRSSPLIDNVNEQFFGPGTRLTVL.

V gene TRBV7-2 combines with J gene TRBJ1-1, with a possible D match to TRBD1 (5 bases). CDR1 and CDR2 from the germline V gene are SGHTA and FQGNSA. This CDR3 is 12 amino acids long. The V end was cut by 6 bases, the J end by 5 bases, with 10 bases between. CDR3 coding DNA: TGTGCCAGCAGGGGGGAGTCGACTGAAGCTTTCTTT. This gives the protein CASRGESTEAFF. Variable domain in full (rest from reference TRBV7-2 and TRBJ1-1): GAGVSQSPSNKVTEKGKDVELRCDPISGHTALYWYRQSLGQGLEFLIYFQGNSAPDKSGLPSDRFSAERTGGSVSTLTIQRTQQEDSAVYLCASRGESTEAFFGQGTRLTVV.

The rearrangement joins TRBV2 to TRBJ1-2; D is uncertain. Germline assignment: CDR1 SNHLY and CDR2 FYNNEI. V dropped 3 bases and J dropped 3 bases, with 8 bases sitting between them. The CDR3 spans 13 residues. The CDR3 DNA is TGTGCCAGCAGTGAGCCCGGGGACTATGGCTACACCTTC. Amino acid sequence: CASSEPGDYGYTF.

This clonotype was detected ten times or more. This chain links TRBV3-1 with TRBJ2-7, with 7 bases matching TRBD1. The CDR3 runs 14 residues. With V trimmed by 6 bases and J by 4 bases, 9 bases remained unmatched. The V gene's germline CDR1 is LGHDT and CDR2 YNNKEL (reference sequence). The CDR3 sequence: CASSRPGTAYEQYF. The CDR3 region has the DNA TGTGCCAGCAGTCGCCCCGGGACAGCTTACGAGCAGTACTTC.

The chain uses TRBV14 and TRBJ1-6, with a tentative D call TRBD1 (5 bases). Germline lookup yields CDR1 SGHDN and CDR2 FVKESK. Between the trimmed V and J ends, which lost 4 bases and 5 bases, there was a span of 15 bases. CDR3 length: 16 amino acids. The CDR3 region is CASSPRFGQDNSPLHF. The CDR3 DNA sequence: TGTGCCAGCAGCCCTAGGTTCGGACAAGATAATTCACCCCTCCACTTT. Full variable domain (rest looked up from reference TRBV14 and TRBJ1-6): EAGVTQFPSHSVIEKGQTVTLRCDPISGHDNLYWYRRVMGKEIKFLLHFVKESKQDESGMPNNRFLAERTGGTYSTLKVQPAELEDSGVYFCASSPRFGQDNSPLHFGNGTRLTVT.

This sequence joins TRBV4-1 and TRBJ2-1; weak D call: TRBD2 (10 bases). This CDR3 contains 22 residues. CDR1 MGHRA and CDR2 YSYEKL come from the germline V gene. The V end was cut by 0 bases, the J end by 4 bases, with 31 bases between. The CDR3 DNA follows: TGCGCCAGCAGCCAAGATCGGGGGACAGGGTCTAGCGGGGGCCCCCATTACAATGAGCAGTTCTTC. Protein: CASSQDRGTGSSGGPHYNEQFF.

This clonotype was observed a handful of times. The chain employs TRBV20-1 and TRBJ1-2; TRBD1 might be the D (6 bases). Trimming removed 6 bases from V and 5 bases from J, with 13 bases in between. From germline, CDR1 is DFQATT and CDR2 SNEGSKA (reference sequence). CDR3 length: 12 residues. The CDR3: CSARDTKYGYTF. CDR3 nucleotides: TGCAGTGCGCGGGACACCAAGTATGGCTACACCTTC.

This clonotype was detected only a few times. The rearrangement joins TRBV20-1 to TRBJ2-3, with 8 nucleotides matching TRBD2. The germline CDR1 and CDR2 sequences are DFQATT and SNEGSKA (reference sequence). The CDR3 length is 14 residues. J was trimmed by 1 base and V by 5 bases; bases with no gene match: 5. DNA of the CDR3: TGCAGTGCTGATACTAGCGGAGGCACAGATACGCAGTATTTT. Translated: CSADTSGGTDTQYF.